A single TCR beta chain is shown here with its context. The same CDR3 also results from other DNA sequences found in this sample. Per the study methods: Counts of nucleated cells, estimated from reference gene primer amplification, were obtained. Only in-frame clones appear in the TCRdb table, and some are missing; sequencing was by immunoSEQ multiplex PCR. The DNA gave D and trimming, while V, J and clone size come from that table. This table holds 75,000 to 100,000 clones, about 85% found once. These data belong to a study of blood T cell repertoires in COVID-19. Study-wide context: PBMCs, B-cell-depleted T cells, or T cells were the source of the cDNA or gDNA that made up the material.

Source material: peripheral blood. The TCR comes from a man between 60 and 75 years old with acute or convalescent COVID-19.

CDR3 amino acids: CASSWTGGNEQFF. CDR3 coding DNA: TGCGCCAGCAGCTGGACAGGGGGAAATGAGCAGTTCTTC. The rearrangement uses TRBV5-1 and TRBJ2-1; 10 nucleotides align to TRBD1. Trimming cost V 3 bases and J 7 bases; bases outside gene matches: 1. Per the germline V gene, CDR1 is SGHRS and CDR2 is YFSETQ. The CDR3 has 13 amino acids.